Listed below are T cell receptor beta chains from one sample, sequenced in a study of read filtering for tumor transcriptome and immune sequencing. TCRdb reanalysed the reads using MiXCR and keeps one entry per CDR3 protein. The data hold about 90,000 distinct CDR3 sequences, with 9% to 15% observed a single time. The source material was a population of CD138-negative cells sorted from bone marrow. Source of these receptors: a donor aged 40 or over with multiple myeloma. Each CDR3 is given with its conserved first and last residue. The D gene is left open where the match is weak. The size of a clone is reported for some rows only, either as once, few or many, or as a class for expanded clones.

V gene: TRBV19
D gene: .
J gene: TRBJ2-6
clone size: many
CDR3 protein: CASSDGSGANVLTF
CDR3 DNA: TGTGCCAGTAGTGACGGATCTGGGGCCAACGTCCTGACTTTC

V gene: TRBV3-1
D gene: .
J gene: TRBJ2-7
clone size: many
CDR3 protein: CASSPGGGEQYF
CDR3 DNA: TGTGCCAGCAGCCCCGGGGGTGGCGAGCAGTACTTC

V gene: TRBV20-1
D gene: TRBD2
J gene: TRBJ2-1
clone size: many
CDR3 protein: CSAPPLAGGGSSYNEQFF
CDR3 DNA: TGCAGTGCCCCGCCGCTAGCGGGAGGGGGGTCCTCCTACAATGAGCAGTTCTTC

V gene: TRBV11-2
D gene: TRBD1
J gene: TRBJ1-2
clone size: .
CDR3 protein: CASSWTTGDYGYTF
CDR3 DNA: TGTGCCAGCAGCTGGACAACAGGGGACTATGGCTACACCTTC

V gene: TRBV14
D gene: .
J gene: TRBJ1-1
clone size: many
CDR3 protein: CASSQGWGRSTEAFF
CDR3 DNA: TGTGCCAGCAGCCAAGGTTGGGGCAGGAGCACTGAAGCTTTCTTT

V gene: TRBV28
D gene: .
J gene: TRBJ1-6
clone size: few
CDR3 protein: CASSPPSGANSPLLF
CDR3 DNA: TGTGCCAGCAGTCCCCCCTCAGGGGCTAATTCACCCCTCCTCTTT

V gene: TRBV19
D gene: .
J gene: TRBJ1-3
clone size: .
CDR3 protein: CASVSRSASGNTIYF
CDR3 DNA: TGTGCCAGTGTTTCGCGGTCAGCATCTGGAAACACCATATATTTT

V gene: TRBV11-2
D gene: TRBD2
J gene: TRBJ2-1
clone size: many
CDR3 protein: CASSLARGGGYNEQFF
CDR3 DNA: TGTGCCAGCAGCTTGGCCCGGGGGGGGGGATACAATGAGCAGTTCTTC

V gene: TRBV7-9
D gene: TRBD1
J gene: TRBJ1-4
clone size: many
CDR3 protein: CASSPQQGADEKLFF
CDR3 DNA: TGTGCCAGCAGCCCGCAACAGGGGGCTGATGAAAAACTGTTTTTT

V gene: TRBV11-3
D gene: TRBD1
J gene: TRBJ2-1
clone size: many
CDR3 protein: CAVSRDRELANEQFF
CDR3 DNA: TGTGCCGTGTCCAGGGACAGGGAACTAGCTAATGAGCAGTTCTTC

V gene: TRBV29-1
D gene: .
J gene: TRBJ2-7
clone size: many
CDR3 protein: CSVSWGEEQYF
CDR3 DNA: TGCAGCGTTTCCTGGGGGGAAGAGCAGTACTTC

V gene: TRBV5-1
D gene: .
J gene: TRBJ2-1
clone size: .
CDR3 protein: CASSLVTPISYNEQFF
CDR3 DNA: TGCGCCAGCAGCTTGGTGACACCGATCTCCTACAATGAGCAGTTCTTC

V gene: TRBV2
D gene: TRBD2
J gene: TRBJ2-5
clone size: many
CDR3 protein: CASNLREGETQYF
CDR3 DNA: TGTGCCAGCAATTTGAGGGAGGGAGAGACCCAGTACTTC

V gene: TRBV28
D gene: .
J gene: TRBJ1-5
clone size: many
CDR3 protein: CASSLTTHNQPQHF
CDR3 DNA: TGTGCCAGCAGCTTGACTACTCACAATCAGCCCCAGCATTTT

V gene: TRBV9
D gene: .
J gene: TRBJ2-5
clone size: .
CDR3 protein: CASSVGGVGASETHYF
CDR3 DNA: TGTGCCAGCAGCGTAGGTGGGGTGGGAGCGTCGGAGACCCATTACTTC

V gene: TRBV6-6
D gene: .
J gene: TRBJ2-7
clone size: .
CDR3 protein: CASNRTGASGSVHEQYF
CDR3 DNA: TGTGCCAGCAATCGTACAGGGGCAAGCGGGAGTGTCCACGAGCAGTACTTC

V gene: TRBV7-9
D gene: .
J gene: TRBJ2-5
clone size: many
CDR3 protein: CASSLATKETQYF
CDR3 DNA: TGTGCCAGCAGCTTAGCCACAAAAGAGACCCAGTACTTC

V gene: TRBV15
D gene: TRBD1
J gene: TRBJ2-1
clone size: .
CDR3 protein: CAISQDRRVQFF
CDR3 DNA: TGTGCCATCAGCCAGGACAGGCGGGTACAGTTCTTC

V gene: TRBV20-1
D gene: .
J gene: TRBJ2-1
clone size: many
CDR3 protein: CSAFLGTHDEQFF
CDR3 DNA: TGCAGTGCCTTTCTAGGCACTCACGATGAGCAGTTCTTC

V gene: TRBV7-9
D gene: TRBD1
J gene: TRBJ2-5
clone size: many
CDR3 protein: CASSSGQGYQETQYF
CDR3 DNA: TGTGCCAGCAGCTCGGGACAGGGGTACCAAGAGACCCAGTACTTC

V gene: TRBV12-3/TRBV12-4
D gene: TRBD1
J gene: TRBJ2-2
clone size: many
CDR3 protein: CASSLGPGQGLGELFF
CDR3 DNA: TGTGCCAGCAGTTTAGGTCCGGGACAGGGACTCGGGGAGCTGTTTTTT

V gene: TRBV18
D gene: .
J gene: TRBJ2-5
clone size: many
CDR3 protein: CASSQGIQETQYF
CDR3 DNA: TGTGCCAGCTCACAGGGCATCCAAGAGACCCAGTACTTC

V gene: TRBV29-1
D gene: .
J gene: TRBJ1-2
clone size: .
CDR3 protein: CSVTGREGPNYGYTF
CDR3 DNA: TGCAGCGTTACTGGGAGAGAGGGGCCTAACTATGGCTACACCTTC

V gene: TRBV19
D gene: .
J gene: TRBJ2-1
clone size: many
CDR3 protein: CASTQGFPYNEQFF
CDR3 DNA: TGTGCCAGCACGCAGGGGTTTCCCTACAATGAGCAGTTCTTC

V gene: TRBV11-1
D gene: .
J gene: TRBJ2-1
clone size: .
CDR3 protein: CASSLDQNNEQFF
CDR3 DNA: TGTGCCAGCAGCTTGGACCAGAACAATGAGCAGTTCTTC

V gene: TRBV14
D gene: TRBD1
J gene: TRBJ2-3
clone size: many
CDR3 protein: CASPPQGADTQYF
CDR3 DNA: TGTGCCAGCCCCCCGCAGGGGGCAGATACGCAGTATTTT

V gene: TRBV3-1
D gene: .
J gene: TRBJ2-1
clone size: many
CDR3 protein: CASSQDLGPHNEQFF
CDR3 DNA: TGTGCCAGCAGCCAAGATCTTGGCCCCCACAATGAGCAGTTCTTC

V gene: TRBV18
D gene: TRBD2
J gene: TRBJ2-2
clone size: many
CDR3 protein: CASSPGLAGEAGELFF
CDR3 DNA: TGTGCCAGCTCACCGGGACTAGCGGGAGAGGCCGGGGAGCTGTTTTTT